This entry describes one T cell receptor beta chain. The antigen is not known. The data were obtained in a study of a mutant IDH1 vaccine in newly diagnosed glioma. TCRdb's copy holds only in-frame clones and misses some; the assay was immunoSEQ multiplex PCR. The sample has 100,000 to 150,000 clones, roughly 77% seen once. Stated time point: week 11, during vaccination. It was 300 ug of mutant IDH1 20-mer peptide that made up each vaccine dose, given with topical imiquimod. Germline V gene data show CDR1 as MNHEY and CDR2 as SMNVEV (reference sequence). This CDR3 region has 14 residues. The V gene lost 4 bases and the J gene lost 6 bases, with 13 bases spanning the gap.

This receptor was identified in a middle-aged man with glioma. The J gene is TRBJ2-1, the V gene TRBV27, with a weak D call TRBD2 (5 bases). The sequences come from PBMCs, collected from a glioma patient whose treatment included an IDH1 peptide vaccine. As DNA, the CDR3 is TGTGCCAGCAGTTCCTATCTGGCGGGCAATGAGCAGTTCTTC. Translated, it gives CASSSYLAGNEQFF.